What follows are 6 T cell receptor beta chains derived from one specimen sequenced in a study of shared clonotypes between healthy human individuals. CD45RO-negative, CCR7-selected cells formed the naive CD8 fraction, which excluded terminally differentiated effector memory CD45RA+ cells. Method: immunoSEQ multiplex PCR; TCRdb's copy keeps in-frame clones and lacks some. The top ten hold about 0.12% of the sample, which has hundreds of thousands of clones, around 96% seen once. Sequences were obtained from naive CD8+ T cells sorted from blood. The source is a woman in her twenties or thirties in good health.

Details on this clone: This specimen includes other DNA sequences encoding the same CDR3. This sequence joins TRBV27 and TRBJ1-1; no definite D call. With 6 bases removed from V and 4 bases from J, the gap between germline ends came to 6 bases. This CDR3 is 11 amino acids long. Germline V gene lookup returns CDR1 MNHEY and CDR2 SMNVEV (reference sequence). The chain's CDR3 is CASSFGTEAFF. In DNA form, the CDR3 reads TGTGCCAGCAGCTTCGGCACTGAAGCTTTCTTT.

The chain employs TRBV6-1 and TRBJ1-3; no reliable D call. CDR3 size: 16 residues. Trimming took 2 bases from V and 0 from J, leaving 11 bases between them. Germline-derived CDR1 and CDR2 are MNHNS and SASEGT. CDR3 DNA: TGTGCCAGCAGTGAACTAAACAGCAACTCTGGAAACACCATATATTTT. Its protein is CASSELNSNSGNTIYF.

This clone appeared a single time. The chain carries TRBV5-4 and TRBJ2-7; D is perhaps TRBD1 (5 bases). V gave up 4 bases and J gave up 0 bases, with 11 bases separating them. Germline-derived CDR1 and CDR2 are SGHNT and YYREEE (reference sequence). The CDR3 runs 14 residues. The CDR3 reads CASSSRVGSYEQYF. CDR3 bases: TGTGCCAGCAGCAGCAGGGTGGGCTCCTACGAGCAGTACTTC.

This chain uses TRBV7-9 with TRBJ1-1; 7 bases agree with TRBD1. The V segment lost 4 bases and the J segment 6 bases; nucleotides outside the gene matches: 11. The CDR3 runs 15 residues. CDR1 is SEHNR, CDR2 FQNEAQ, per germline (reference sequence). CDR3 nucleotides: TGTGCCAGCAGCTCCTATACAGGGGTGTACCCTGAAGCTTTCTTT. It yields the protein CASSSYTGVYPEAFF.

This chain links TRBV4-1 with TRBJ2-7; D is possibly TRBD2 (5 bases). Germline V gene data show CDR1 as MGHRA and CDR2 as YSYEKL. Trimming pared 1 base from V and 3 bases from J, leaving 13 bases between. This CDR3 contains 15 residues. The CDR3 DNA is TGCGCCAGCAGCCAAGTCTCGGGAAACATCTACGAGCAGTACTTC. Protein: CASSQVSGNIYEQYF.

This chain joins TRBV4-1 and TRBJ1-4; no clear D gene. The CDR3 totals 15 residues. Germline values: CDR1 MGHRA, CDR2 YSYEKL. V lost 1 base to trimming and J lost 8 bases, with 14 bases between them. The CDR3 DNA sequence: TGCGCCAGCAGCCAAGCCGCCGTGGGTCGGGAAAAACTGTTTTTT. Amino acid sequence: CASSQAAVGREKLFF.